Listed here is a single TCR beta chain. What it recognizes is unknown. The sample is drawn from a study of T cell repertoires in cytomegalovirus infection. Overall study: Recently identified HLA-C-restricted CMV epitopes were among the peptides used. Shared public TCR beta signatures pointed to both CMV infection and a matching HLA type. General study results and limits: Carriers of CMV and the relevant HLA type were discriminated by public TCR beta frequency. HLA-C-restricted CMV clonotypes gave the most frequent clonotype in two of eight donors.

The CDR3 loop spans 12 amino acids. CDR1 is MGHRA, CDR2 YSYEKL, per germline. The V end was cut by 5 bases, the J end by 7 bases, with 8 bases between. TCRdb analysed the reads with MiXCR anew, one entry per CDR3 protein. The sample gives roughly 120,000 distinct CDR3 sequences, 25% to 30% of which show up once; roughly 81% is in the top ten. The source was CD8+ T cells from cultured PBMCs, collected from culture after CMV antigen stimulation. This receptor was taken from a human donor in good health (CMV status not recorded). Some clones in this sample may be carry-over from other donors' samples. The chain has TRBV4-1 and TRBJ1-4; possibly TRBD1 for D (5 bases). CDR3 in DNA: TGCGCCAGCAGCTGGGGGAGTGAAAAACTGTTTTTT. Amino acid sequence: CASSWGSEKLFF.